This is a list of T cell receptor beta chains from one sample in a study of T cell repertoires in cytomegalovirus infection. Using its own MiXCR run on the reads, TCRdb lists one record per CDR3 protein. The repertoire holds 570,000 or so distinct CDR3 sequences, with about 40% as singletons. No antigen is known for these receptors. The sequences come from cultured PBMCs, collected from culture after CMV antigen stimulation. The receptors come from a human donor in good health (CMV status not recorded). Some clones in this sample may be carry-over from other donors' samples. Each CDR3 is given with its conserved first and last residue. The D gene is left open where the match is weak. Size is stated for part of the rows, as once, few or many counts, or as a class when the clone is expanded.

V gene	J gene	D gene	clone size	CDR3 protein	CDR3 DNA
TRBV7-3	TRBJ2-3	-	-	CAGTLGVTDTQYF	TGTGCCGGGACGTTAGGGGTCACAGATACGCAGTATTTT
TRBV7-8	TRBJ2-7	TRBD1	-	CASSLVWADREKTYEQYF	TGTGCCAGCAGCTTAGTTTGGGCCGACAGGGAAAAGACCTACGAGCAGTACTTC
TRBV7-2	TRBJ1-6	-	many	CASSPFVGTGRYNSPLHF	TGTGCCAGCAGCCCCTTCGTCGGCACAGGACGATATAATTCACCCCTCCACTTT
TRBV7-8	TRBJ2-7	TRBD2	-	CASSSVRPASGGLYEQYF	TGTGCCAGCAGCTCCGTGAGGCCCGCTAGCGGGGGGCTCTACGAGCAGTACTTC
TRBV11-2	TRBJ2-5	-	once	CASSFGTLYQETQYF	TGTGCCAGCAGCTTTGGGACTTTGTACCAAGAGACCCAGTACTTC
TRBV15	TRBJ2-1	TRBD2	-	CATSREGGLHEFF	TGTGCCACCAGCAGAGAGGGAGGGTTACATGAGTTCTTC
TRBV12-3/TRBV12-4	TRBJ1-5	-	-	CASSLNVGQPQHF	TGTGCCAGCAGTTTAAATGTGGGGCAGCCCCAGCATTTT
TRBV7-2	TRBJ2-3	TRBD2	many	CASSLGGAGGPTDTQYF	TGTGCCAGCAGCTTAGGGGGAGCGGGAGGGCCGACAGATACGCAGTATTTT
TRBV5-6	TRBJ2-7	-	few	CASSHGTFNEQYF	TGTGCCAGCAGCCACGGGACTTTCAACGAGCAGTACTTC
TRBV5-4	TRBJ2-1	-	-	CASSLGRGAGSDLNEQFF	TGTGCCAGCAGCTTGGGGAGGGGGGCGGGAAGTGACTTGAATGAGCAGTTCTTC
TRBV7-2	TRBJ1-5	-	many	CASSSSGLNPPQHF	TGTGCCAGCAGCTCATCGGGCCTCAACCCGCCCCAGCATTTT
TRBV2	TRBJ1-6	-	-	CASSRESDSPLHF	TGTGCCAGCAGCAGGGAATCGGATTCACCCCTCCACTTT
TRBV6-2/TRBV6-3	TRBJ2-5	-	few	CASSYSPQEETQYF	TGTGCCAGCAGTTACTCCCCACAGGAAGAGACCCAGTACTTC
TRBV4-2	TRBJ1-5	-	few	CASSQDRAVSINQPQHF	TGTGCCAGCAGCCAAGATCGAGCAGTCTCGATCAATCAGCCCCAGCATTTT
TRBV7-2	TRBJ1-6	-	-	CASSSLAGARSPLHF	TGTGCCAGCAGCTCCTTGGCGGGGGCTCGATCACCCCTCCACTTT
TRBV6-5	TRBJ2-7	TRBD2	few	CASSYTGLAGDRGSSYEQYF	TGTGCCAGCAGTTACACCGGACTAGCGGGAGATCGAGGTAGCTCCTACGAGCAGTACTTC
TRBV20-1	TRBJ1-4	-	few	CSARADPGGEKLFF	TGCAGTGCTAGGGCCGACCCCGGGGGTGAAAAACTGTTTTTT
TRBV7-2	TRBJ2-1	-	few	CASSLGRLSNEQFF	TGTGCCAGCAGCTTAGGGAGACTTAGCAATGAGCAGTTCTTC
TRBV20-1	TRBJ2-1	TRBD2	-	CSGLLAGVWNEQFF	TGCAGTGGCCTGCTAGCGGGAGTGTGGAATGAGCAGTTCTTC
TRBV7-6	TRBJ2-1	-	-	CASSLTSGAMASQFF	TGTGCCAGCAGCCTCACCTCGGGGGCTATGGCTTCGCAGTTCTTC
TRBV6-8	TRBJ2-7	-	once	CASSYSWQGNEQYF	TGTGCCAGCAGTTACTCGTGGCAGGGAAACGAGCAGTACTTC
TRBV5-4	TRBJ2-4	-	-	CASSPQGKNIQYF	TGTGCCAGCAGTCCGCAGGGGAAAAACATTCAGTACTTC
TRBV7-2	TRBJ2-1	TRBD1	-	CASSRDRGSNEQFF	TGTGCCAGCAGCCGAGACAGGGGCAGCAATGAGCAGTTCTTC
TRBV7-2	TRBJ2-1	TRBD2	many	CASRSPGLAGSEQFF	TGTGCCAGCAGATCACCGGGACTAGCCGGCTCTGAGCAGTTCTTC
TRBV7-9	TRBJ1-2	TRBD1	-	CASSYDGTDINYGYTF	TGTGCCAGCAGTTACGATGGGACAGACATAAACTATGGCTACACCTTC
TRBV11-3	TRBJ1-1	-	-	CASSLYRDHEAFF	TGTGCCAGCAGCTTGTACCGGGACCATGAAGCTTTCTTT
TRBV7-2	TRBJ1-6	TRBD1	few	CASSSPPGTGPNSPLHF	TGTGCCAGCAGCTCCCCCCCTGGGACAGGGCCAAATTCACCCCTCCACTTT
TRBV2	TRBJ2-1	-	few	CASSGAPEIPSSYNEQFF	TGTGCCAGCAGTGGGGCGCCTGAAATCCCTAGCTCCTACAATGAGCAGTTCTTC
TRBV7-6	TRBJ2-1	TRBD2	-	CASSLFSGSDNVQFF	TGTGCCAGCAGCTTATTCAGCGGGAGCGACAATGTGCAGTTCTTC
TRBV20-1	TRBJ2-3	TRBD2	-	CSAKDRTSGSFTDTQYF	TGCAGTGCTAAAGACCGGACTAGCGGGAGTTTCACAGATACGCAGTATTTT
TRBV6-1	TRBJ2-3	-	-	CASSEGQGLAQYF	TGTGCCAGCAGTGAAGGCCAGGGTCTGGCGCAGTATTTT
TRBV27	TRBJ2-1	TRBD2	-	CASSGQGWALAVNEQFF	TGTGCCAGCAGTGGGCAGGGGTGGGCACTAGCGGTAAATGAGCAGTTCTTC
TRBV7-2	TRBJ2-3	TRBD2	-	CASSLVAGVGDTQYF	TGTGCCAGCAGCTTAGTGGCGGGAGTGGGAGATACGCAGTATTTT
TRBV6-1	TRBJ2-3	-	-	CASSVLDSTDTQYF	TGTGCCAGCAGTGTTCTGGACAGCACAGATACGCAGTATTTT
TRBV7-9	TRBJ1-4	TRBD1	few	CASRSKTGTEKLFF	TGTGCCAGCAGGAGTAAGACAGGGACTGAAAAACTGTTTTTT
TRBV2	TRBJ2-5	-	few	CASTTDQETQYF	TGTGCCAGCACAACAGACCAAGAGACCCAGTACTTC
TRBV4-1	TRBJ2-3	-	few	CASSQGRTDTQYF	TGCGCCAGCAGCCAAGGCAGAACAGATACGCAGTATTTT
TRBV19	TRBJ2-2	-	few	CASSIDETSNTGELFF	TGTGCCAGTAGTATCGACGAGACTTCGAACACCGGGGAGCTGTTTTTT
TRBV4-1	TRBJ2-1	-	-	CASSQELNEQFF	TGCGCCAGCAGCCAAGAGTTAAATGAGCAGTTCTTC
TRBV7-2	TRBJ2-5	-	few	CASSARVPETQYF	TGTGCCAGCAGCGCTCGAGTCCCGGAGACCCAGTACTTC
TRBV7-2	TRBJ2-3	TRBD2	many	CASSLGGGARDTQYF	TGTGCCAGCAGCTTAGGCGGGGGGGCCCGGGATACGCAGTATTTT
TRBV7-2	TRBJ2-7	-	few	CASSLGTHYEQYF	TGTGCCAGCAGCTTAGGTACACACTACGAGCAGTACTTC
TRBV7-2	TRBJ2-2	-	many	CASSLEVNFGELFF	TGTGCCAGCAGCTTAGAAGTGAACTTCGGGGAGCTGTTTTTT
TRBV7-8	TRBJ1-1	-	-	CASSRAALNTEAFF	TGTGCCAGCAGCCGAGCAGCCCTGAACACTGAAGCTTTCTTT
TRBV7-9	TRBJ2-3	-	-	CASSPPSEDTQYF	TGTGCCAGCAGCCCCCCGTCTGAGGATACGCAGTATTTT
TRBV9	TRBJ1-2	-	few	CASSGTAGHRGYTF	TGTGCCAGCAGCGGGACGGCGGGACACAGGGGCTACACCTTC
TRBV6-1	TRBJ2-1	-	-	CASSEGMGSSYNEQFF	TGTGCCAGCAGTGAAGGGATGGGGAGCTCCTACAATGAGCAGTTCTTC
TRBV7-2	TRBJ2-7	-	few	CASSSPGPGEFEQYF	TGTGCCAGCAGCTCCCCCGGGCCTGGGGAGTTCGAGCAGTACTTC
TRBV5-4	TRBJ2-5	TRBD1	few	CASSGDRGETQYF	TGTGCCAGCAGCGGCGACAGGGGGGAGACCCAGTACTTC
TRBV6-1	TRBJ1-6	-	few	CASRIMTGSNSPLHF	TGTGCCAGCAGGATAATGACAGGATCTAATTCACCCCTCCACTTT
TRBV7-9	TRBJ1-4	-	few	CASSSGESEKLFF	TGTGCCAGCAGCTCCGGGGAAAGTGAAAAACTGTTTTTT
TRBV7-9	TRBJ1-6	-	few	CASSLDPQGAPLHF	TGTGCCAGCAGCTTAGACCCACAGGGAGCACCCCTCCACTTT